A selection of T cell receptor beta chains follows, all from one sample in a study of tumor-infiltrating lymphocytes in localized non-small cell lung cancer. Repertoires were generated with immunoSEQ multiplex PCR, while TCRdb's copy carries only in-frame clones and drops some. The sample includes about 12,000 clones, around 80% of them seen just once. Sequencing was done on a sample of lung tumor tissue. These receptors were obtained from a human donor with non-small cell lung cancer. CDR3s include the opening cysteine and the closing phenylalanine or tryptophan. The order of the fields is clone size, J gene, V gene, D gene, CDR3 DNA, CDR3 protein. A D gene is named only where the DNA matches it firmly. Size tells how often a clone was seen (once, few, many) or the class of an expanded clone, and some rows leave it out.

>once|TRBJ2-7|TRBV6-1|-
TGTGCCAGCAGTGAAACGAACTACGAGCAGTACTTC
CASSETNYEQYF
>-|TRBJ2-2|TRBV11-3|-
TGTGCCAGCAGCACGGGGGCTAACACCGGGGAGCTGTTTTTT
CASSTGANTGELFF
>-|TRBJ2-7|TRBV7-9|-
TGTGCCAGCAGCTTTACAGGGGGGGTCTCCTACGAGCAGTACTTC
CASSFTGGVSYEQYF
>few|TRBJ1-1|TRBV4-3|TRBD1
TGCGCCAGCAGCCATGACAGGGGTGTGGCTTTCTTT
CASSHDRGVAFF
>-|TRBJ2-2|TRBV27|-
TGTGCCAGCAAGGGCGGGGTGAACGGGGAGCTGTTTTTT
CASKGGVNGELFF
>-|TRBJ1-1|TRBV29-1|-
TGCAGCGTTGTTCCCAGAGACACTGAAGCTTTCTTT
CSVVPRDTEAFF
>-|TRBJ1-2|TRBV29-1|TRBD1
TGCAGCGTCCGACAGGGGGTACATGGCTACACCTTC
CSVRQGVHGYTF
>-|TRBJ2-1|TRBV4-3|-
TGCGCCAGCAGCCATACAGGTGGCTCCTACAATGAGCAGTTCTTC
CASSHTGGSYNEQFF
>-|TRBJ1-1|TRBV18|-
TGTGCCAGCTCACCAGACAGTACTGAAGCTTTCTTT
CASSPDSTEAFF
>-|TRBJ1-2|TRBV5-1|TRBD1
TGCGCCAGCAGCGAGGGACAGGGGGGTGGCTACACCTTC
CASSEGQGGGYTF
>-|TRBJ2-2|TRBV7-8|TRBD2
TGTGCCAGCAGCTTGGGGGGGAGCTCCGGGGAGCTGTTTTTT
CASSLGGSSGELFF
>-|TRBJ2-2|TRBV11-3|-
TGTGCCAGCAGCTCCGGAACAGGGTCCACCGGGGAGCTGTTTTTT
CASSSGTGSTGELFF
>-|TRBJ1-1|TRBV29-1|TRBD1
TGCAGCGTCGCGGGACAGGGATACCCTGAAGCTTTCTTT
CSVAGQGYPEAFF
>few|TRBJ1-1|TRBV2|-
TGTGCCAGCAATATCGGGGGCCAATTGGTCACTGAAGCTTTCTTT
CASNIGGQLVTEAFF
>-|TRBJ2-1|TRBV2|-
TGTGCCAGCAGTTGGCAGGAGAGAGGAGAGCAGTTCTTC
CASSWQERGEQFF
>-|TRBJ2-3|TRBV11-3|-
TGTGCCAGCAGCTTCACAGCCCCAGATACGCAGTATTTT
CASSFTAPDTQYF
>-|TRBJ1-4|TRBV29-1|TRBD1
TGCAGCGTGGCGACAGGGGCAACTAATGAAAAACTGTTTTTT
CSVATGATNEKLFF
>-|TRBJ1-2|TRBV4-3|-
TGCGCCAGCAGCCAAGTGGACGGCTATGGCTACACCTTC
CASSQVDGYGYTF
>-|TRBJ2-7|TRBV5-1|-
TGCGCCAGCAGCTTGAAGCTAGCTGCTTCCTACGAGCAGTACTTC
CASSLKLAASYEQYF
>once|TRBJ1-6|TRBV9|-
TGTGCCAGCAGCTTGGGACAATCCCGTTCACCCCTCCACTTT
CASSLGQSRSPLHF
>-|TRBJ1-2|TRBV7-9|-
TGTGCCAGCAGGCAGGGAAGCGGTGGCTACACCTTC
CASRQGSGGYTF
>-|TRBJ2-5|TRBV2|-
TGTGCCAGCAGTCCACATCTAGCGCGGTACCAAGAGACCCAGTACTTC
CASSPHLARYQETQYF
>-|TRBJ2-5|TRBV5-4|-
TGTGCCAGCAGCTCGGGAAGGTCGGAGGCCCAGTACTTC
CASSSGRSEAQYF
>-|TRBJ2-1|TRBV5-1|TRBD2
TGCGCCAGCAGCTTGGCCGGGACTAGCAGGCAAGAGCAGTTCTTC
CASSLAGTSRQEQFF
>-|TRBJ1-1|TRBV7-6|-
TGTGCCAGCAGCGCCGACCTCAACACTGAAGCTTTCTTT
CASSADLNTEAFF
>once|TRBJ1-1|TRBV6-1|TRBD1
TGTGCCAGCAGTGAAAAGGACAGGGATGGTTGGACTGAAGCTTTCTTT
CASSEKDRDGWTEAFF
>-|TRBJ1-2|TRBV5-1|-
TGCGCCAGCAGCTTGGTAGCAGCAATGGGCTACACCTTC
CASSLVAAMGYTF
>-|TRBJ2-3|TRBV2|-
TGTGCCAGCAGTGATGCAGGGGCGGGCACAGATACGCAGTATTTT
CASSDAGAGTDTQYF
>-|TRBJ2-7|TRBV5-6|-
TGTGCCAGCAGCTTGTGGGACCGAGGGTACGAGCAGTACTTC
CASSLWDRGYEQYF
>-|TRBJ2-6|TRBV30|-
TGTGCCTGGGCCCTGGGACCCGACGGGGCCAACGTCCTGACTTTC
CAWALGPDGANVLTF
>once|TRBJ2-3|TRBV4-2|TRBD1
TGTGCCAGCAGCCAATTAGACAGGGGAGTCACAGATACGCAGTATTTT
CASSQLDRGVTDTQYF
>once|TRBJ2-1|TRBV9|TRBD2
TGTGCCAGCAGCCCGAGGACTAGCGGGGGGACCAATTACAATGAGCAGTTCTTC
CASSPRTSGGTNYNEQFF
>-|TRBJ1-5|TRBV19|-
TGTGCCAGTAGTATAGGGAAGGGTGGTCAGCCCCAGCATTTT
CASSIGKGGQPQHF
>-|TRBJ2-3|TRBV10-1|-
TGCGCCAGCAGTCCGGGGCCCCCAGATACGCAGTATTTT
CASSPGPPDTQYF
>-|TRBJ2-4|TRBV5-6|TRBD1
TGTGCCAGCAGCCGGACAGGGGCCAAAAACATTCAGTACTTC
CASSRTGAKNIQYF
>-|TRBJ2-7|TRBV14|-
TGTGCCAGCAGCCAAGATGGCAGGGGCTCCTACGAGCAGTACTTC
CASSQDGRGSYEQYF
>-|TRBJ2-3|TRBV5-1|TRBD1
TGCGCCAGCAGCTTCCTAGGGACAGGTTACACAGATACGCAGTATTTT
CASSFLGTGYTDTQYF
>-|TRBJ2-2|TRBV5-6|-
TGTGCCAGCAGCTTGGACCCAGCCGGGGAGCTGTTTTTT
CASSLDPAGELFF
>-|TRBJ2-7|TRBV6-6|-
TGTGCCAGCAGTCTTGGGACAAAGCAGTACTTC
CASSLGTKQYF
>few|TRBJ1-1|TRBV2|-
TGTGCCAGCAGTGATACCGGGGACACTGAAGCTTTCTTT
CASSDTGDTEAFF